This is a list of T cell receptor beta chains from one sample in a study of cytotoxic CD8 clonotypes in ibrutinib-treated CLL. Method: immunoSEQ multiplex PCR; TCRdb's copy keeps in-frame clones and lacks some. Here the sample spans about 20,000 clones, around 74% being singletons. Sample: PBMCs, taken before ibrutinib treatment. Every receptor here comes from a human donor with chronic lymphocytic leukemia. CDR3s include the opening cysteine and the closing phenylalanine or tryptophan. The D gene is left open where the match is weak. Clone size is shown for a subset of rows, as once, few, many or a class of expanded clone.

d_gene: .; abundance: .; v_gene: TRBV9; j_gene: TRBJ2-7; CDR3aa: CASSVSLASSYEQYF; CDR3nt: TGTGCCAGCAGTGTAAGCCTAGCGAGTTCCTACGAGCAGTACTTC
d_gene: .; abundance: few; v_gene: TRBV4-1; j_gene: TRBJ2-4; CDR3aa: CASSQDGPGEGFGAKNIQYF; CDR3nt: TGCGCCAGCAGCCAAGACGGCCCAGGGGAAGGTTTTGGGGCCAAAAACATTCAGTACTTC
d_gene: .; abundance: few; v_gene: TRBV7-2; j_gene: TRBJ2-2; CDR3aa: CASSFIGTGELFF; CDR3nt: TGTGCCAGCAGCTTTATAGGAACCGGGGAGCTGTTTTTT
d_gene: TRBD1; abundance: .; v_gene: TRBV5-1; j_gene: TRBJ2-7; CDR3aa: CASSFRTGNPYEQYF; CDR3nt: TGCGCCAGCAGCTTCCGGACAGGGAACCCCTACGAGCAGTACTTC
d_gene: TRBD2; abundance: .; v_gene: TRBV5-8; j_gene: TRBJ2-3; CDR3aa: CASSPGTSGSGDTQYF; CDR3nt: TGTGCCAGCAGCCCCGGGACTAGCGGTTCAGGGGATACGCAGTATTTT
d_gene: .; abundance: .; v_gene: TRBV6-4; j_gene: TRBJ2-2; CDR3aa: CASKGVHTGELFF; CDR3nt: TGTGCCAGCAAAGGGGTTCACACCGGGGAGCTGTTTTTT
d_gene: .; abundance: .; v_gene: TRBV28; j_gene: TRBJ2-7; CDR3aa: CASDPGIGSYEQYF; CDR3nt: TGTGCCAGCGACCCAGGGATTGGGTCCTACGAGCAGTACTTC
d_gene: .; abundance: once; v_gene: TRBV7-9; j_gene: TRBJ1-4; CDR3aa: CASSLVGGLNEKLFF; CDR3nt: TGTGCCAGCAGCTTAGTTGGGGGTCTGAATGAAAAACTGTTTTTT
d_gene: .; abundance: .; v_gene: TRBV21-1; j_gene: TRBJ1-1; CDR3aa: CASSKRGPRNTEAFF; CDR3nt: TGTGCCAGCAGCAAACGTGGACCGAGGAACACTGAAGCTTTCTTT
d_gene: .; abundance: few; v_gene: TRBV11-2; j_gene: TRBJ2-3; CDR3aa: CASSHAGSSDTQYF; CDR3nt: TGTGCCAGCAGCCACGCCGGGAGCTCCGATACGCAGTATTTT
d_gene: TRBD1; abundance: few; v_gene: TRBV7-9; j_gene: TRBJ1-6; CDR3aa: CASSLVGTGLSPLHF; CDR3nt: TGTGCCAGCAGCTTAGTTGGGACAGGGTTGTCACCCCTCCACTTT
d_gene: .; abundance: .; v_gene: TRBV6-4; j_gene: TRBJ1-2; CDR3aa: CASSDSPGNYGYTF; CDR3nt: TGTGCCAGCAGTGACTCGCCAGGGAACTATGGCTACACCTTC
d_gene: .; abundance: .; v_gene: TRBV7-8; j_gene: TRBJ1-6; CDR3aa: CASSLQLGRNSPLHF; CDR3nt: TGTGCCAGCAGCTTACAGCTAGGCCGGAATTCACCCCTCCACTTT
d_gene: .; abundance: once; v_gene: TRBV7-2; j_gene: TRBJ2-7; CDR3aa: CASSPRPAYEQYF; CDR3nt: TGTGCCAGCAGCCCCAGACCCGCCTACGAGCAGTACTTC
d_gene: .; abundance: .; v_gene: TRBV11-2; j_gene: TRBJ2-2; CDR3aa: CASSLVRGSTGELFF; CDR3nt: TGTGCCAGCAGCTTAGTTCGAGGGTCCACCGGGGAGCTGTTTTTT
d_gene: TRBD1; abundance: once; v_gene: TRBV6-6; j_gene: TRBJ2-5; CDR3aa: CASSYGTVRETQYF; CDR3nt: TGTGCCAGCAGTTACGGGACAGTCAGGGAGACCCAGTACTTC